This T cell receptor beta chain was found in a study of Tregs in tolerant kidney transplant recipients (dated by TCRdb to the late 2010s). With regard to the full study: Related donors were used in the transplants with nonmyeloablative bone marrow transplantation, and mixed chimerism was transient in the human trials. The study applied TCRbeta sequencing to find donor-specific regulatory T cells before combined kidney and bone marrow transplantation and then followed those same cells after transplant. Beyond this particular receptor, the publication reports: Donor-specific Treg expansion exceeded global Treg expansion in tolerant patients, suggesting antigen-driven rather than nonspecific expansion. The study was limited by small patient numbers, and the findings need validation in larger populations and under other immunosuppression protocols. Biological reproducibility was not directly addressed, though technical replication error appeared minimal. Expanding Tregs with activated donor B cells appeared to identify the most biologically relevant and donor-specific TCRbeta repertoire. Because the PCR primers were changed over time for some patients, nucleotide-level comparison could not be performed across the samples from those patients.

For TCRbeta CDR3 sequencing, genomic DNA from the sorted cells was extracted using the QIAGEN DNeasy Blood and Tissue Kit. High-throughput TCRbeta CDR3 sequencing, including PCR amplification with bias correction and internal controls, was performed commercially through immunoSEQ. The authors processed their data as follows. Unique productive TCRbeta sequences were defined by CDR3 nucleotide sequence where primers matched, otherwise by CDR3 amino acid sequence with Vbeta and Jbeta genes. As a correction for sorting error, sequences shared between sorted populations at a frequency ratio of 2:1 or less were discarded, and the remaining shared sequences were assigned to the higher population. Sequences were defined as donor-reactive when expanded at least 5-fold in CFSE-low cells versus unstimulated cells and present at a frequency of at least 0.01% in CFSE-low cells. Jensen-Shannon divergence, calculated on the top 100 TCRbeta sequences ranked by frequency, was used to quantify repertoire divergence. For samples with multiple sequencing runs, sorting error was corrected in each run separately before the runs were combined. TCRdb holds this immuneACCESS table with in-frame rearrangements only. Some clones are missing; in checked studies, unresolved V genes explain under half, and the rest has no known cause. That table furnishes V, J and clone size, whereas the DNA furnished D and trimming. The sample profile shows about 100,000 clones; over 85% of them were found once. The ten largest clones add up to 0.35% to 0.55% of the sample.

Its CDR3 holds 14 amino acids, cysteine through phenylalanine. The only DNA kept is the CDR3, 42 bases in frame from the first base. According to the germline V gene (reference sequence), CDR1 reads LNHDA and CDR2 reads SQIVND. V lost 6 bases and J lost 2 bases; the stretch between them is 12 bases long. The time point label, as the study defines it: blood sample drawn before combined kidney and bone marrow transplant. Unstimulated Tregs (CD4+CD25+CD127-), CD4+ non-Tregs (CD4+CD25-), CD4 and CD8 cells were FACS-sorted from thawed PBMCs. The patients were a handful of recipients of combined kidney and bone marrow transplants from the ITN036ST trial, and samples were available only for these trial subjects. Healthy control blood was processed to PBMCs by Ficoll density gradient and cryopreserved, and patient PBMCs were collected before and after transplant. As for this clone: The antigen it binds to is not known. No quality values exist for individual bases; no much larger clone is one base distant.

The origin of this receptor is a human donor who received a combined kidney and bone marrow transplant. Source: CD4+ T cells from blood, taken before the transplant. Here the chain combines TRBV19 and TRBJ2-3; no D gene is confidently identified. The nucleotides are TGTGCCAGTAGAACAACCCGATTCACAGATACGCAGTATTTT. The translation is CASRTTRFTDTQYF.